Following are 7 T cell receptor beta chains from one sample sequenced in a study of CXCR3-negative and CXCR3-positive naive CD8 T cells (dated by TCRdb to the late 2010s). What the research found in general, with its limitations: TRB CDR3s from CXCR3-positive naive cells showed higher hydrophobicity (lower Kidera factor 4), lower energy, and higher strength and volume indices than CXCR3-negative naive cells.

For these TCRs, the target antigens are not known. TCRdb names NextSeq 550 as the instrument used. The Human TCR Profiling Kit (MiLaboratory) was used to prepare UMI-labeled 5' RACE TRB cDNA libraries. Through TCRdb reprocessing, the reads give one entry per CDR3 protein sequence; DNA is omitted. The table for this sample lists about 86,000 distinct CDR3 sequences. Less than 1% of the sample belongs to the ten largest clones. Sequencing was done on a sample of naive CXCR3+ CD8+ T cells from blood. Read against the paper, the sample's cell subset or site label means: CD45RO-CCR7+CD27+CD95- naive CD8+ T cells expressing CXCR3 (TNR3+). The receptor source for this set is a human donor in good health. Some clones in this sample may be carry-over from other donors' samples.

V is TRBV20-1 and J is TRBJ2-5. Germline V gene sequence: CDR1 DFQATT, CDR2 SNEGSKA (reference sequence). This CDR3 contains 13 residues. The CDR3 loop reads CSAKSIVQETQYF.

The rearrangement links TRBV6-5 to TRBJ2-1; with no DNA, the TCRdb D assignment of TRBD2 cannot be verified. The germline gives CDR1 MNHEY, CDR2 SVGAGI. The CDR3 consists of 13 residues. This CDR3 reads CASTGGGYNEQFF.

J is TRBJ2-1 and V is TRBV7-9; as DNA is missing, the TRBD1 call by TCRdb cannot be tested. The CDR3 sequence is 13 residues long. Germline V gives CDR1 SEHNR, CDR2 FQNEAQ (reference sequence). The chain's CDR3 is CASSPPGGDEQFF. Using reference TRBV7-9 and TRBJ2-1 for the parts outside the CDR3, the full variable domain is DTGVSQNPRHKITKRGQNVTFRCDPISEHNRLYWYRQTLGQGPEFLTYFQNEAQLEKSRLLSDRFSAERPKGSFSTLEIQRTEQGDSAMYLCASSPPGGDEQFFGPGTRLTVL.

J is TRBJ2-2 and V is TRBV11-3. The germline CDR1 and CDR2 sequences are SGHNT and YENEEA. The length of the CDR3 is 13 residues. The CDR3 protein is CASSLKVSGELFF.

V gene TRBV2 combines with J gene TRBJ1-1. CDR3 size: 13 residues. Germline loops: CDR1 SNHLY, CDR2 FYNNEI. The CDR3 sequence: CASSEEAVSEAFF.

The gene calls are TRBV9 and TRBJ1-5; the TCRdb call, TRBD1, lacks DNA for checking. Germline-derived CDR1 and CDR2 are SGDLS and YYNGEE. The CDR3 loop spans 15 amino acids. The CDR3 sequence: CASSPWDRAGQPQHF.

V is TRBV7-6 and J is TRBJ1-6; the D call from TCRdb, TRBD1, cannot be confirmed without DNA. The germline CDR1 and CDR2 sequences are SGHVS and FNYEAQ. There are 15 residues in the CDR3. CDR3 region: CASRMTGADNSPLHF.